This TCR beta chain was recorded in a study of CD8+ T cells in alopecia areata. General study findings and limits: On tofacitinib, scalp and blood still held many of the expanded lesional clones.

CDR1 and CDR2 from the germline V gene are MNHEY and SVGAGI. This CDR3 region has 15 residues. Deletions cut 6 bases from V and 0 bases from J, with 12 bases between. Indicated treatment: oral pan-JAK inhibitor, 5-10 mg twice daily. As the sequencing template, cDNA was produced by extracting RNA and reverse transcribing it. This table comes from immunoSEQ multiplex PCR, and its TCRdb copy is limited to in-frame clones, with some not included. This sample carries 180,000 or so clones, 55% to 75% of them seen once, and the ten largest clones take roughly 5.8%. This clone was recorded a few times. Its matching antigen is unknown. Other nucleotide sequences in the sample specify the same CDR3.

This receptor was taken from a human donor with alopecia areata. This chain uses TRBV6-5 with TRBJ2-1; tentative D call: TRBD2 (6 bases). The specimen comprised CD4+ T cells sorted from blood, sampled at week 24, from a patient treated with tofacitinib. CDR3 bases: TGTGCCAGCAGGGGTAGCGGAAGCTCCTACAATGAGCAGTTCTTC. Its translation: CASRGSGSSYNEQFF.